The 22 T cell receptor beta chains below were found in one sample sequenced in a study of TIL therapy for anti-PD-1-resistant metastatic lung cancer. Time point denoted: pre-treatment sample, taken before nivolumab and TIL therapy. Pleural nodules or supraclavicular lymph nodes made up most of the excised metastases sampled. The libraries were made with immunoSEQ v3. Only in-frame clones appear in the TCRdb table, and some are missing; sequencing was by immunoSEQ multiplex PCR. The table records 95,000 or so clones, 50% to 70% of them present only once. The sample consisted of tumor tissue, taken at baseline. Receptors originate from a person aged 25 to 80 with non-small cell lung cancer.

The rearrangement links TRBV1 to TRBJ2-1. TRBV1 is an annotated pseudogene. This CDR3 has 14 amino acids. For the CDR3, the DNA is TGCACCAGCAGCCGTCGACCGGAGGGGGAGGAGCAGTTCTTC. Amino acid sequence: CTSSRRPEGEEQFF.

As regards this clone: The sample contains more than one DNA sequence encoding this CDR3. This sequence joins TRBV28 and TRBJ1-2; 7 bases fit TRBD1. This CDR3 spans 14 amino acids. In germline, CDR1 is MDHEN, CDR2 SYDVKM. After removal of 2 bases from V and 4 bases from J, the junction contained 4 bases not matched to a gene. The CDR3, as DNA: TGTGCCAGCAGTTTAAGGGGGCCGAGCTATGGCTACACCTTC. This gives the protein CASSLRGPSYGYTF.

The CDR3 reads CASSEVPGEGGYTF. DNA for the CDR3: TGTGCCAGCAGTGAAGTCCCAGGGGAGGGTGGCTACACCTTC. This chain connects TRBV6-1 to TRBJ1-2; weak D call: TRBD1 (6 bases). With 1 base removed from V and 7 bases from J, the gap between germline ends came to 13 bases. The germline CDR1 and CDR2 sequences are MNHNS and SASEGT. The CDR3 is 14 amino acids.

This clone was found once. The CDR3 DNA follows: TGTGCCAGCAGTGTGGGACTTAGACAGATCGATCAAGAGACCCAGTACTTC. This translates into CASSVGLRQIDQETQYF. The V and J genes are TRBV6-1 and TRBJ2-5, with D perhaps TRBD2 (6 bases). Germline V gives CDR1 MNHNS, CDR2 SASEGT. The CDR3 covers 17 residues. Trimming shortened V by 4 bases and J by 2 bases, and 20 bases separated the two germline ends.

The CDR3 protein is CASSGTDPGNTIYF. CDR3 bases: TGTGCCAGCAGTGGGACAGACCCTGGAAACACCATATATTTT. The chain employs TRBV6-4 and TRBJ1-3; D possibly corresponds to TRBD1 (6 bases). V lost 4 bases to trimming and J lost 2 bases, with 9 bases between them. The CDR3 consists of 14 residues. Germline V lookup: CDR1 MRHNA, CDR2 SNTAGT.

The chain joins TRBV6-5 to TRBJ2-2; 8 positions match TRBD1. From germline, CDR1 is MNHEY and CDR2 SVGAGI. The V gene end was trimmed by 4 bases and the J gene end by 7 bases; junction bases not matched to a gene: 8. The CDR3 contains 15 residues. The CDR3 protein is CASSFQGAVGGELFF. The CDR3 DNA follows: TGTGCCAGCAGTTTCCAGGGGGCAGTTGGCGGGGAGCTGTTTTTT.

The V call is TRBV5-8, the J call TRBJ2-3, with 9 bases matching TRBD1. From germline, CDR1 is SGHTS and CDR2 YDEGEE. The CDR3 is made up of 15 amino acids. Trimming removed 4 bases from V and 3 bases from J; junction bases left unmatched: 6. CDR3: CASSRTGVGTDTQYF. The CDR3 coding sequence is TGTGCCAGCAGCCGGACAGGGGTTGGAACAGATACGCAGTATTTT.

The sample holds a few counts of this clone. This chain connects TRBV24-1 to TRBJ2-7; D unclear. This CDR3 spans 13 amino acids. In germline, CDR1 is KGHDR, CDR2 SFDVKD. V lost 4 bases and J 5 bases, leaving 11 bases between the germline ends. CDR3 protein: CATSEINRNEQYF. CDR3 DNA: TGTGCCACCAGTGAGATTAATCGGAACGAGCAGTACTTC.

The rearrangement joins TRBV6-5 to TRBJ1-5; D gene ambiguous. The CDR3 sequence is 13 residues long. The V gene's germline CDR1 is MNHEY and CDR2 SVGAGI. The V and J ends lost 6 bases and 8 bases respectively, with 14 bases between them. The CDR3 loop is CASSKKRYEPQHF. The DNA for the CDR3 is TGTGCCAGCAGCAAGAAAAGGTATGAGCCCCAGCATTTT.

This clone has more than one count but fewer than ten. The J gene is TRBJ2-3, the V gene TRBV7-9, with a possible D match to TRBD2 (5 bases). CDR1 is SEHNR and CDR2 is FQNEAQ in the germline V gene (reference sequence). There are 12 residues in the CDR3. Trimming shortened V by 4 bases and J by 5 bases, and 7 bases separated the two germline ends. The CDR3 sequence: CASSYGGDTQYF. The DNA of the CDR3 is TGTGCCAGCAGCTATGGAGGAGATACGCAGTATTTT.

This clone was counted between two and nine times. This chain uses TRBV28 with TRBJ1-5; no clear D. The germline V gene has CDR1 MDHEN and CDR2 SYDVKM. CDR3 length equals 12 residues. The germline V and J ends were trimmed by 3 bases and 4 bases, with 4 bases remaining between them. The CDR3 here is CASSFQNQPQHF. The CDR3 bases are TGTGCCAGCAGTTTCCAGAATCAGCCCCAGCATTTT.

The CDR3 DNA is TGTGCCAGCAGCGCCTCCGGGACAGCCAATCAGCCCCAGCATTTT. Encoded protein: CASSASGTANQPQHF. This chain connects TRBV9 to TRBJ1-5; 7 nucleotides align to TRBD1. After removal of 3 bases from V and 3 bases from J, the junction contained 6 bases not matched to a gene. Per germline, CDR1 SGDLS and CDR2 YYNGEE. CDR3 length equals 15 residues. The whole variable domain, remainder taken from reference TRBV9 and TRBJ1-5, is DSGVTQTPKHLITATGQRVTLRCSPRSGDLSVYWYQQSLDQGLQFLIQYYNGEERAKGNILERFSAQQFPDLHSELNLSSLELGDSALYFCASSASGTANQPQHFGDGTRLSIL.

V is TRBV5-1 and J is TRBJ2-1; D not certain. Germline values: CDR1 SGHRS, CDR2 YFSETQ. Trimming stripped 4 bases from V and 0 bases from J, with 14 bases between. The CDR3 runs 16 residues. The CDR3 DNA is TGCGCCAGCAGCCCCAGTGCAGGTAGCTCCTACAATGAGCAGTTCTTC. Protein product: CASSPSAGSSYNEQFF.

V gene TRBV18 combines with J gene TRBJ1-5, with a weak D call TRBD1 (5 bases). Between the trimmed V and J ends, which lost 3 bases and 4 bases, there was a span of 13 bases. Germline V gene lookup returns CDR1 KGHSH and CDR2 LQKENI. This CDR3 comprises 15 residues. CDR3 residues: CASSPLGGSNQPQHF. DNA of the CDR3: TGTGCCAGCTCACCCCTCGGGGGGAGTAATCAGCCCCAGCATTTT.

J is TRBJ2-3 and V is TRBV4-2; D is ambiguous. V lost 0 bases and J lost 5, with 15 bases in between. The CDR3 has 16 residues. CDR1 is LGHNA, CDR2 YNFKEQ, per germline. This CDR3 reads CASSQDWAGKGDTQYF. The CDR3 nucleotides read TGTGCCAGCAGCCAAGATTGGGCTGGAAAGGGAGATACGCAGTATTTT.

The chain uses TRBV9 and TRBJ2-1; D possibly corresponds to TRBD2 (5 bases). This CDR3 region has 14 residues. Per the germline V gene, CDR1 is SGDLS and CDR2 is YYNGEE. The V end lost 4 bases, the J end lost 8 bases, and 16 bases lay between the germline ends. The CDR3 is CASSPPGMGDEQFF. For the CDR3, the DNA is TGTGCCAGCAGCCCCCCTGGAATGGGAGATGAGCAGTTCTTC.

The table lists this clone with a few counts. V usage is TRBV15 and J usage is TRBJ1-6, with D unclear. Per the germline V gene, CDR1 is LNHNV and CDR2 is YYDKDF (reference sequence). The ends were cut back, 0 bases at V and 0 bases at J, with 9 bases in the middle. This CDR3 has 17 residues. The CDR3 here is CATSRDLRSSYNSPLHF. Here the CDR3 DNA reads TGTGCCACCAGCAGAGATTTAAGGAGCTCCTATAATTCACCCCTCCACTTT. The variable domain in full, with the rest retrieved from reference TRBV15 and TRBJ1-6, is DAMVIQNPRYQVTQFGKPVTLSCSQTLNHNVMYWYQQKSSQAPKLLFHYYDKDFNNEADTPDNFQSRRPNTSFCFLDIRSPGLGDTAMYLCATSRDLRSSYNSPLHFGNGTRLTVT.

The chain carries TRBV7-8 and TRBJ2-3; perhaps TRBD1 as D (6 bases). Germline loops: CDR1 SGHVS, CDR2 FQNEAQ. Deletions cut 3 bases from V and 4 bases from J, with 8 bases between. There are 13 residues in the CDR3. CDR3 sequence: CASSFRGPDTQYF. The CDR3 DNA sequence: TGTGCCAGCAGCTTCAGGGGCCCAGATACGCAGTATTTT. The full variable domain, its missing parts supplied by reference TRBV7-8 and TRBJ2-3, is GAGVSQSPRYKVAKRGQDVALRCDPISGHVSLFWYQQALGQGPEFLTYFQNEAQLDKSGLPSDRFFAERPEGSVSTLKIQRTQQEDSAVYLCASSFRGPDTQYFGPGTRLTVL.

This chain joins TRBV6-2 or TRBV6-3 and TRBJ1-5; the D is unclear. The CDR3 is made up of 17 amino acids. Germline CDR1 reads MNHEY; CDR2 reads SVGEGT. V dropped 6 bases and J dropped 0 bases, with 18 bases sitting between them. The CDR3 coding sequence is TGTGCCAGCAGCTATCCGAGGCGCGGAGATAGCAATCAGCCCCAGCATTTT. Residues: CASSYPRRGDSNQPQHF.

The chain carries TRBV12-3 or TRBV12-4 and TRBJ2-7; perhaps TRBD2 as D (7 bases). This CDR3 comprises 12 residues. The V and J ends lost 7 bases and 12 bases respectively, with 19 bases between them. Here the CDR3 reads CASTVEGGPSYF. In DNA, the CDR3 is TGTGCCAGCACCGTCGAGGGGGGGCCGTCGTACTTC.

The chain recombines TRBV19 with TRBJ2-7, with 8 bases fitting TRBD2. The CDR3 is 14 amino acids. CDR1 and CDR2 from the germline V gene are LNHDA and SQIVND (reference sequence). The V segment lost 4 bases and the J segment 2 bases; nucleotides outside the gene matches: 4. The CDR3 here is CASSSGGRTYEQYF. The CDR3 DNA reads as TGTGCCAGTAGTAGCGGGGGGAGGACCTACGAGCAGTACTTC.

This clone was counted between two and nine times. This chain links TRBV9 with TRBJ2-7; possibly TRBD1 for D (6 bases). The CDR3 spans 15 residues. The V gene lost 4 bases and the J gene lost 2 bases, with 16 bases spanning the gap. Germline lookup yields CDR1 SGDLS and CDR2 YYNGEE. The chain's CDR3 is CASSPYRAAAYEQYF. DNA of the CDR3: TGTGCCAGCAGCCCCTACAGGGCAGCGGCCTACGAGCAGTACTTC. The entire variable domain, with the rest obtained from reference TRBV9 and TRBJ2-7, is as follows: DSGVTQTPKHLITATGQRVTLRCSPRSGDLSVYWYQQSLDQGLQFLIQYYNGEERAKGNILERFSAQQFPDLHSELNLSSLELGDSALYFCASSPYRAAAYEQYFGPGTRLTVT.